This T cell receptor beta chain was retrieved from a study of blood T cell repertoires in COVID-19. This CDR3 spans 13 amino acids. Germline values: CDR1 LGHDT, CDR2 YNNKEL (reference sequence). The V segment lost 5 bases and the J segment 3 bases; nucleotides outside the gene matches: 3. Repertoires were generated with immunoSEQ multiplex PCR, while TCRdb's copy carries only in-frame clones and drops some. The sample shows approximately 290,000 clones, just over 90% of them seen only once. This receptor was identified in a woman aged 25 to 39 with COVID-19, enrolled during active disease. Sequenced: peripheral blood. This chain uses TRBV3-1 (or the pseudogene TRBV3-2) with TRBJ2-5, with TRBD2 identical over 7 bases. For the CDR3, the DNA is TGTGCCAGCAGCTGGGGGGGAGAAGAGACCCAGTACTTC. Translated, it gives CASSWGGEETQYF.